The rows below give T cell receptor beta chains drawn from one sample of a study of radiation and T cells in renal cell carcinoma. The assay was immunoSEQ multiplex PCR, and TCRdb's table has in-frame clones only and misses some. The sample yields about 140,000 clones, less than 90% seen once. Specimen: blood, collected from a patient whose treatment included radiotherapy and nephrectomy. The origin of the receptors is a woman aged 45-65 years with renal cell carcinoma. The CDR3 runs from the conserved cysteine through the conserved F or W. Expanded clones get a size class; other rows say once, few or many, or leave the size out.

V gene	J gene	clone size	CDR3 protein
TRBV5-6	TRBJ1-1	.	CASSLGGQDWDTEAFF
TRBV4-3	TRBJ2-1	.	CASSPGLAGEVGSSYNEQFF
TRBV6-5	TRBJ1-1	.	CATRRAKNTEAFF
TRBV19	TRBJ2-3	.	CASSMRGTAGTDTQYF
TRBV28	TRBJ2-7	once	CASRVAGGGEQYF
TRBV30	TRBJ1-4	.	CAWSPPSAANEKLFF
TRBV19	TRBJ2-3	.	CASRTAGRADTQYF
TRBV7-2	TRBJ2-5	.	CASFRDYQETQYF
TRBV6-1	TRBJ2-5	.	CASAQPGTGGETQYF
TRBV7-8	TRBJ2-3	.	CASSLEGGGVSDTQYF
TRBV7-6	TRBJ1-2	.	CASSLGGTGNYGYTF
TRBV30	TRBJ1-1	.	CAWTTGGPEAFF
TRBV5-5	TRBJ1-2	.	CASSVGQEYGYTF
TRBV4-3	TRBJ1-1	.	CASSQDRRNTEAFF
TRBV18	TRBJ2-2	.	CASSPTSGVPGELFF
TRBV6-5	TRBJ1-2	.	CASSSRVFPYGYTF
TRBV5-1	TRBJ1-2	.	CASSLANYGYTF
TRBV5-6	TRBJ1-1	.	CASSIRGWTGDLMNTEAFF
TRBV5-4	TRBJ1-1	.	CASSSGGGQGNTEAFF
TRBV5-4	TRBJ1-1	.	CASSLYEGATEAFF
TRBV6-1	TRBJ1-4	.	CASSVGLEESNEKLFF
TRBV19	TRBJ2-5	.	CASSATTGYGETQYF
TRBV6-1	TRBJ2-7	once	CASREGPRDEQYF
TRBV9	TRBJ1-3	once	CASSATDSGNTIYF
TRBV7-2	TRBJ1-1	.	CASSSVGQDAFF
TRBV19	TRBJ2-1	.	CASSIGVQQFF
TRBV5-1	TRBJ2-7	.	CASSTRERGTGIIEQYF
TRBV10-3	TRBJ1-1	.	CAISRELNTEAFF
TRBV5-5	TRBJ1-1	.	CASSLEQSNTEAFF
TRBV9	TRBJ1-5	.	CASSVGPGGQPQHF
TRBV19	TRBJ1-6	.	CASSMGSSSYNSPLHF
TRBV15	TRBJ1-4	.	CATSRRSGTGDEKLFF
TRBV5-1	TRBJ1-5	.	CASSLVPGSEQPQHF
TRBV6-5	TRBJ1-4	.	CASTRWGHLNEKLFF
TRBV19	TRBJ2-7	.	CASSIVGSSYEQYF
TRBV14	TRBJ2-1	.	CASSPPPGTPNNEQFF
TRBV30	TRBJ1-6	.	CAWSVLDASSYNSPLHF
TRBV7-9	TRBJ2-2	few	CASSSRDRAFGELFF
TRBV19	TRBJ1-2	.	CASSKGAKRDGYTF
TRBV4-1	TRBJ2-5	.	CASSSGTGGGETQYF
TRBV5-1	TRBJ2-7	.	CASSLTGGYEQYF
TRBV7-2	TRBJ1-4	.	CASSPHGIPTNEKLFF
TRBV5-1	TRBJ2-7	.	CASRVGLAGIYEQYF
TRBV6-4	TRBJ2-1	.	CASSDSGGMQFF
TRBV5-1	TRBJ2-5	.	CASSADPSGSRETQYF
TRBV29-1	TRBJ2-3	.	CSVELQYTDTQYF
TRBV7-8	TRBJ2-2	.	CASSLGHTGQSTGELFF
TRBV27	TRBJ2-3	.	CASSLSSGDTDTQYF
TRBV10-3	TRBJ1-2	.	CAISSTGYYGYTF
TRBV11-2	TRBJ1-2	.	CASSLGRGPNYGYTF
TRBV27	TRBJ2-6	.	CASRLTGIGANVLTF
TRBV20-1	TRBJ1-4	once	CSAFNEKLFF
TRBV25-1	TRBJ2-7	.	CASSAYYEQYF
TRBV7-2	TRBJ2-3	.	CASSPHDTQYF
TRBV7-9	TRBJ2-2	.	CASSPTGALVDTGELFF
TRBV5-4	TRBJ2-3	.	CASSSQGPNTQYF
TRBV7-3	TRBJ2-1	.	CASSLTGTSNNEQFF